This T cell receptor (beta chain) emerged from a study of T-cell memory formation after mild COVID-19. The CDR3 sequence is 14 residues long. V lost 5 bases to trimming and J lost 4 bases, with 14 bases between them. From germline, CDR1 is SGHTA and CDR2 FQGNSA. Study-wide points: Some SARS-CoV-2-responding clones were already detected in memory before infection. Contracting clones localized mainly to CM and EM when CD4+ and mainly to EMRA when CD8+.

Notes on this clonotype: What it recognizes is unknown.

It was 5'RACE with constant-segment primers that produced the TCR alpha and TCR beta cDNA libraries, which carried sample barcodes and UMIs. TCRdb ran MiXCR on the 5' RACE reads and lists one entry per CDR3 protein. Seen here are some 330,000 distinct CDR3 sequences, over 20% observed once, and the top ten hold approximately 12%. This TCR was recovered from an adult woman who had mild COVID-19 (a few samples of this study predate the infection). Cell type and time point are not known. The sample taken for sequencing was PBMCs or a T cell subset sorted from them (not recorded which). The chain has TRBV7-2 and TRBJ1-1, with D possibly TRBD1 on 6 matching bases. CDR3 residues: CASSHREGSTEAFF. The CDR3 DNA reads as TGTGCCAGCAGCCACAGGGAGGGAAGCACTGAAGCTTTCTTT. The entire variable domain, with the rest obtained from reference TRBV7-2 and TRBJ1-1, is as follows: GAGVSQSPSNKVTEKGKDVELRCDPISGHTALYWYRQSLGQGLEFLIYFQGNSAPDKSGLPSDRFSAERTGGSVSTLTIQRTQQEDSAVYLCASSHREGSTEAFFGQGTRLTVV.